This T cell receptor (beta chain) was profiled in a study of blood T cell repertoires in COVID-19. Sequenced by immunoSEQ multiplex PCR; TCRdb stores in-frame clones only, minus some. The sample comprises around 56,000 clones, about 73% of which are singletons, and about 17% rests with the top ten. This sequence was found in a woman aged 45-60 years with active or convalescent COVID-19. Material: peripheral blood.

In nucleotides, the CDR3 is TGTGCCAGCAGCTCGACTAGCGGGAGGGCGGAGACCCAGTACTTC. It is translated as CASSSTSGRAETQYF. The J gene is TRBJ2-5, the V gene TRBV7-7, with 14 bases lining up with TRBD2. Germline assignment: CDR1 SSHAT and CDR2 FNYEAQ (reference sequence). The trim removed 4 bases at V and 5 bases at J, leaving 3 bases unmatched. This CDR3 has 15 residues.